Below, 4 T cell receptor beta chains from the same sample are listed, as sequenced in a study of CD8+ T cells in alopecia areata. The sequencing template was cDNA reverse transcribed from extracted RNA. The assay was immunoSEQ multiplex PCR, and TCRdb's table has in-frame clones only and misses some. The sample lists hundreds of thousands of clones; around 62% were seen once. The input for sequencing was CD4+ T cells sorted from blood, taken at week 0. These receptor sequences come from a human donor with alopecia areata.

In this sample, this clone turned up a few times. The chain joins TRBV7-3 to TRBJ2-1; 8 bases fit TRBD2. CDR1 SGHTA and CDR2 FQGTGA come from the germline V gene. After removal of 0 bases from V and 7 bases from J, the junction contained 5 bases not matched to a gene. This CDR3 is 15 amino acids long. The DNA of the CDR3 is TGTGCCAGCAGCTTAACTGGCGGGGGGCGGAATGAGCAGTTCTTC. It yields the protein CASSLTGGGRNEQFF.

This clone was counted a few times. V usage is TRBV5-1 and J usage is TRBJ2-7; 10 bases agree with TRBD2. Per the germline V gene, CDR1 is SGHRS and CDR2 is YFSETQ. V lost 4 bases to trimming and J lost 4 bases; unmatched junction nucleotides: 5. The CDR3 has 14 residues. For the CDR3, the DNA is TGCGCCAGCAGCGTGACTAGCGGGTCTTACGAGCAGTACTTC. Protein sequence: CASSVTSGSYEQYF.

V gene TRBV7-9 combines with J gene TRBJ2-3, with TRBD2 identical over 9 bases. This CDR3 spans 17 amino acids. Germline trimming cut 5 bases from V and 4 bases from J; bases unmatched to any gene: 13. Germline V gives CDR1 SEHNR, CDR2 FQNEAQ (reference sequence). The CDR3 DNA reads TGTGCCAGCAGCCCCGGGGGGCCTAGCGGGATCCCAGATACGCAGTATTTT. Its protein product is CASSPGGPSGIPDTQYF.

This clone was seen a handful of times. V usage is TRBV29-1 and J usage is TRBJ1-6; D is possibly TRBD1 (5 bases). V was shortened by 6 bases and J by 10 bases, with 19 bases between the two germline ends. The CDR3 has 14 residues. Germline values: CDR1 SQVTM, CDR2 ANQGSEA. CDR3 region: CSVLSGTPSSPLHF. The CDR3 nucleotides are TGCAGCGTCTTATCAGGGACTCCAAGCTCACCCCTCCACTTT. Supplemented by reference TRBV29-1 and TRBJ1-6, the full variable domain reads SAVISQKPSRDICQRGTSLTIQCQVDSQVTMMFWYRQQPGQSLTLIATANQGSEATYESGFVIDKFPISRPNLTFSTLTVSNMSPEDSSIYLCSVLSGTPSSPLHFGNGTRLTVT.